This paragraph covers one T cell receptor (beta chain) sequence. Sequencing was performed with immunoSEQ multiplex PCR; in TCRdb, only in-frame clones are kept and a portion is missing. The sample has tens of thousands of clones, more than 70% seen once; the top ten hold 18%. The CDR3 spans 15 residues. Germline CDR1 and CDR2: MGHRA and YSYEKL. The germline V and J ends were trimmed by 3 bases and 0 bases, with 9 bases remaining between them. This entry comes from a study of sequential checkpoint blockade in melanoma. The treatment is: randomized to nivolumab then ipilimumab (arm A) or the reverse (arm B).

The sample here was CD8+ T cells sorted from blood (inferred from file names), taken from a patient given nivolumab and ipilimumab in sequence. The chain joins TRBV4-1 to TRBJ1-5; D not resolved. The receptor was derived from a human donor with melanoma. CDR3 DNA: TGCGCCAGCAGCCATCGAGGAGTTAGCAATCAGCCCCAGCATTTT. Amino acid sequence: CASSHRGVSNQPQHF.